The source of this T cell receptor (beta chain) is a study of control samples from healthy donors and cancer patients. The data were produced by immunoSEQ multiplex PCR, yet TCRdb's version contains in-frame clones alone and is incomplete. The data contain approximately 19,000 clones, around 84% of them singletons. With 0 bases clipped from V and 8 bases from J, the junction kept 6 bases outside the gene matches. The CDR3 has 15 amino acids. The germline V gene has CDR1 LNHNV and CDR2 YYDKDF (reference sequence). This clone was seen a few times. Material for sequencing was PBMCs. V gene TRBV15 combines with J gene TRBJ2-4; the match to TRBD1 covers 8 bases. This sequence was found in a woman aged 65 to 85 with lung cancer. DNA for the CDR3: TGTGCCACCAGCAGAGATAACAGGGGGGAGGACATTCAGTACTTC. This codes for CATSRDNRGEDIQYF.